These 26 T cell receptor beta chains were sequenced from one sample in a study of cytomegalovirus exposure and HLA in healthy donors. The protocol was immunoSEQ multiplex PCR, while the TCRdb copy is restricted to in-frame clones and leaves out a portion. The sample consists of some 98,000 clones, roughly 87% of them appearing once. The specimen sequenced was PBMCs. These receptor sequences come from a man younger than 35 in good health and CMV-seropositive.

This chain links TRBV19 with TRBJ2-2, with 7 bases fitting TRBD2. The CDR3 sequence is 16 residues long. CDR1 and CDR2 from the germline V gene are LNHDA and SQIVND (reference sequence). V was clipped by 7 bases and J by 4 bases; unmatched bases: 12. The CDR3 protein is CASTRRGESRTGELFF. CDR3 coding DNA: TGTGCCAGTACTCGACGGGGGGAGTCGCGCACCGGGGAGCTGTTTTTT.

The genes are TRBV7-2 and TRBJ1-4; D unresolved. The germline gives CDR1 SGHTA, CDR2 FQGNSA. V was trimmed by 5 bases and J by 2 bases, leaving 24 bases between them. CDR3 length equals 19 residues. The CDR3 region has the DNA TGTGCCAGCAGCGCAGCCGGAGGGTATTTCGGTGGGACTAATGAAAAACTGTTTTTT. Residues: CASSAAGGYFGGTNEKLFF.

The rearrangement links TRBV6-5 to TRBJ2-7; 7 bases fit TRBD2. CDR3 length: 16 residues. Germline values: CDR1 MNHEY, CDR2 SVGAGI. The junction had 8 bases not matched to a gene; V was cut back by 0 bases and J by 3 bases. The CDR3 nucleotides read TGTGCCAGCAGTTACTCGATAACCGGGGGGAGCTACGAGCAGTACTTC. Translating it yields CASSYSITGGSYEQYF.

The chain carries TRBV15 and TRBJ2-1; 7 bases agree with TRBD1. Losses at the gene ends were 0 bases for V and 7 bases for J; bases not matched to a gene: 9. There are 16 residues in the CDR3. Germline CDR1 reads LNHNV; CDR2 reads YYDKDF (reference sequence). CDR3 nucleotide sequence: TGTGCCACCAGCAGAGACACAGGGGATCTGAGGAATGAGCAGTTCTTC. It yields the protein CATSRDTGDLRNEQFF.

This rearrangement joins TRBV10-1 to TRBJ2-2; D is possibly TRBD1 (8 bases). The germline CDR1 and CDR2 sequences are WNHNN and SYGVQD (reference sequence). Deletions cut 4 bases from V and 1 base from J, with 19 bases between. The CDR3 runs 18 residues. DNA of the CDR3: TGCGCCAGCAGTGCCCGGACAGGGACTATGGAGAACACCGGGGAGCTGTTTTTT. It codes for CASSARTGTMENTGELFF.

This chain connects TRBV19 to TRBJ2-1, with D possibly matching TRBD2 (6 bases). This CDR3 contains 16 residues. CDR1 is LNHDA and CDR2 is SQIVND in the germline V gene (reference sequence). The V end was cut by 4 bases, the J end by 6 bases, with 19 bases between. The CDR3 sequence is CASSTPGGRRFNEQFF. For the CDR3, the DNA is TGTGCCAGTAGTACCCCAGGAGGGAGGCGGTTCAATGAGCAGTTCTTC.

With respect to this clone: The sample has other DNA sequences that encode this CDR3 too. DNA of the CDR3: TGTGCCAGCAGCCCTTTAGCGGGGGGACGCACAGATACGCAGTATTTT. Its translation: CASSPLAGGRTDTQYF. The chain has TRBV9 and TRBJ2-3; 10 nucleotides line up with TRBD2. Trimming removed 4 bases from V and 1 base from J; junction bases left unmatched: 6. The length of the CDR3 is 16 residues. Germline V lookup: CDR1 SGDLS, CDR2 YYNGEE.

The chain has TRBV6-1 and TRBJ2-2; D gene unclear. The CDR3 has 13 amino acids. V was trimmed by 3 bases and J by 6 bases, leaving 8 bases between them. CDR1 MNHNS and CDR2 SASEGT come from the germline V gene. CDR3 DNA: TGTGCCAGCAGTGATGGCCCCGCCGGGGAGCTGTTTTTT. It encodes CASSDGPAGELFF.

This sequence joins TRBV11-3 and TRBJ2-1; 8 bases map to TRBD1. The CDR3 is 14 residues long. Trimming at V came to 0 bases and at J to 9 bases, leaving 4 bases not matched to a gene. Germline V gene sequence: CDR1 SGHNT, CDR2 YENEEA. The chain's CDR3 is CASSLEGQVSEQFF. Here the CDR3 DNA reads TGTGCCAGCAGCTTAGAGGGACAGGTCAGTGAGCAGTTCTTC.

The rearrangement joins TRBV6-1 to TRBJ2-7, with 10 nucleotides matching TRBD2. CDR1 is MNHNS and CDR2 is SASEGT in the germline V gene. Trimming removed 8 bases from V and 6 bases from J; junction bases left unmatched: 7. The CDR3 has 13 amino acids. The CDR3 loop is CASALAGDLEQYF. CDR3 bases: TGTGCCAGCGCCCTAGCGGGGGATCTCGAGCAGTACTTC.

The CDR3 sequence is CASSGVLAGGSIQYF. The CDR3 nucleotides read TGTGCCAGCAGTGGAGTACTAGCGGGGGGGAGCATTCAGTACTTC. The rearrangement links TRBV25-1 to TRBJ2-4, with 13 bases matching TRBD2. Germline V gene data show CDR1 as MGHDK and CDR2 as SYGVNS. The CDR3 runs to 15 residues. Unmatched junction bases numbered 6, after V lost 4 bases and J lost 9 bases.

The chain has TRBV2 and TRBJ2-5; 7 nucleotides line up with TRBD2. CDR1 and CDR2 from the germline V gene are SNHLY and FYNNEI. The CDR3 length is 15 residues. V shed 8 bases and J 4 bases; nucleotides not matched to a gene: 13. The CDR3 DNA sequence: TGTGCCAGCCAACCGGAGGGATGGGGGGGAGAGACCCAGTACTTC. It encodes CASQPEGWGGETQYF.

The gene calls are TRBV4-3 and TRBJ2-5, with 9 bases lining up with TRBD2. The germline CDR1 and CDR2 sequences are LGHNA and YSLEER. V gave up 1 base and J gave up 7 bases; unmatched junction bases: 4. CDR3 length equals 14 residues. The CDR3 DNA is TGCGCCAGCAGCCAAGGGGCGGGAGGGGCGACCCAGTACTTC. Translated: CASSQGAGGATQYF.

The chain recombines TRBV28 with TRBJ2-7; 10 bases agree with TRBD1. The CDR3 has 15 amino acids. Per the germline V gene, CDR1 is MDHEN and CDR2 is SYDVKM. The J segment lost 1 base and the V segment lost 6 bases, leaving 6 bases of the junction unmatched. CDR3 sequence: CASSPGQGGSYEQYF. In DNA form, the CDR3 reads TGTGCCAGCAGCCCAGGACAGGGGGGATCCTACGAGCAGTACTTC.

The J gene is TRBJ1-3, the V gene TRBV7-9; D unresolved. CDR1 is SEHNR and CDR2 is FQNEAQ in the germline V gene (reference sequence). V was cut by 2 bases and J by 0 bases, with 17 bases left in between. The CDR3 length is 18 residues. CDR3 loop: CASSLNLLDFTSGNTIYF. CDR3 sequence (DNA): TGTGCCAGCAGCTTAAATCTTTTAGACTTCACCTCTGGAAACACCATATATTTT.

This sequence joins TRBV6-4 and TRBJ2-2; a possible D gene is TRBD2 (6 bases). There are 15 residues in the CDR3. In germline, CDR1 is MRHNA, CDR2 SNTAGT. Trimming stripped 5 bases from V and 3 bases from J, with 13 bases between. CDR3 DNA sequence: TGTGCCAGCAGTTCGGGAGATTCGGACACCGGGGAGCTGTTTTTT. Its translation: CASSSGDSDTGELFF.

The CDR3 sequence: CASSPIGLAGQETQYF. CDR3 DNA: TGTGCCAGCTCACCCATTGGACTAGCCGGCCAAGAGACCCAGTACTTC. The V gene is TRBV18, the J gene TRBJ2-5; 8 bases agree with TRBD2. V lost 3 bases, J lost 1 base, and 7 bases stayed unmatched. This CDR3 has 16 amino acids. CDR1 is KGHSH, CDR2 LQKENI, per germline.

The chain recombines TRBV7-9 with TRBJ2-7; tentatively, D is TRBD1 (6 bases). The CDR3 runs to 13 residues. Trimming removed 1 base from V and 6 bases from J, with 10 bases in between. CDR1 and CDR2 (germline): SEHNR, FQNEAQ (reference sequence). The CDR3 sequence: CASSLDRVSEQYF. The DNA for the CDR3 is TGTGCCAGCAGCTTAGACAGGGTGAGCGAGCAGTACTTC.

This clone has just one count. The rearrangement uses TRBV13 and TRBJ2-2; 8 nucleotides agree with TRBD1. The germline V gene has CDR1 PRHDT and CDR2 FYEKMQ (reference sequence). The CDR3 consists of 16 residues. Unmatched junction bases numbered 8, after V lost 1 base and J lost 7 bases. CDR3 sequence reads: CASSLDRTGRSGELFF. CDR3 nucleotide sequence: TGTGCCAGCAGCTTAGATCGGACAGGGCGTAGCGGGGAGCTGTTTTTT.

The CDR3, as DNA: TGTGCCAGCAGCCCCTTTACTAGCGCGATAGGTAGCTCCTACAATGAGCAGTTCTTC. It specifies CASSPFTSAIGSSYNEQFF. V gene TRBV9 combines with J gene TRBJ2-1; 7 nucleotides line up with TRBD2. This CDR3 spans 19 amino acids. Per the germline V gene, CDR1 is SGDLS and CDR2 is YYNGEE. V lost 4 bases and J lost 0; bases outside the gene matches: 16. Together with reference TRBV9 and TRBJ2-1, the CDR3 gives the full variable domain: DSGVTQTPKHLITATGQRVTLRCSPRSGDLSVYWYQQSLDQGLQFLIQYYNGEERAKGNILERFSAQQFPDLHSELNLSSLELGDSALYFCASSPFTSAIGSSYNEQFFGPGTRLTVL.

The gene calls are TRBV6-4 and TRBJ2-1; TRBD2 agrees at 8 bases. This CDR3 spans 14 amino acids. With V trimmed by 4 bases and J by 7 bases, 6 bases remained unmatched. CDR1 and CDR2 (germline): MRHNA, SNTAGT. The CDR3 sequence is CASSVLAGLNEQFF. CDR3 sequence (DNA): TGTGCCAGCAGTGTGCTAGCGGGTCTGAATGAGCAGTTCTTC.

J is TRBJ2-7 and V is TRBV28; 7 bases map to TRBD2. In germline, CDR1 is MDHEN, CDR2 SYDVKM. V lost 6 bases, J lost 3 bases, and 11 bases stayed unmatched. This CDR3 region has 15 residues. CDR3 region: CASSQTTSAGYEQYF. In nucleotides, the CDR3 is TGTGCCAGCAGCCAAACCACTAGCGCAGGCTACGAGCAGTACTTC. Full variable domain (missing parts from reference TRBV28 and TRBJ2-7): DVKVTQSSRYLVKRTGEKVFLECVQDMDHENMFWYRQDPGLGLRLIYFSYDVKMKEKGDIPEGYSVSREKKERFSLILESASTNQTSMYLCASSQTTSAGYEQYFGPGTRLTVT.

The chain carries TRBV6-5 and TRBJ2-7, with TRBD1 matching 8 bases. The CDR3 length is 14 residues. Germline CDR1 and CDR2: MNHEY and SVGAGI. The V and J ends lost 6 bases and 5 bases, in that order; junction bases with no gene match: 9. The CDR3 DNA reads as TGTGCCAGCAGCTTGGGACAGGCTGTCCACGAGCAGTACTTC. This gives the protein CASSLGQAVHEQYF.

The J gene is TRBJ2-3, the V gene TRBV6-1; D call uncertain. The CDR3 covers 15 residues. Trimming took off 2 bases at V and 4 bases at J, with 13 bases between the two ends. Germline CDR1 is MNHNS and CDR2 is SASEGT. CDR3 region: CASSESPQAPDTQYF. The DNA of the CDR3 is TGTGCCAGCAGTGAAAGCCCCCAGGCACCAGATACGCAGTATTTT.

This chain joins TRBV5-5 and TRBJ1-2; 7 positions agree with TRBD1. This CDR3 is built from 16 residues. The J segment lost 5 bases and the V segment lost 4 bases, leaving 14 bases of the junction unmatched. CDR1 SGHKS and CDR2 YYEKEE come from the germline V gene (reference sequence). The CDR3 nucleotides are TGTGCCAGCAGCCCGTCCGTCTCCGGGACAGTGTATGGCTACACCTTC. This codes for CASSPSVSGTVYGYTF. Looking up the rest from reference TRBV5-5 and TRBJ1-2 gives the full variable domain: DAGVTQSPTHLIKTRGQQVTLRCSPISGHKSVSWYQQVLGQGPQFIFQYYEKEERGRGNFPDRFSARQFPNYSSELNVNALLLGDSALYLCASSPSVSGTVYGYTFGSGTRLTVV.

The rearrangement links TRBV7-3 to TRBJ2-1; 8 nucleotides agree with TRBD2. Looked up from germline, CDR1 is SGHTA and CDR2 is FQGTGA. V shed 3 bases, J shed 8 bases, and the junction held 9 bases outside the gene matches. The CDR3 is 15 amino acids. DNA for the CDR3: TGTGCCAGCAGCTTCCGCGCGGGAGGCTTTGATGAGCAGTTCTTC. This encodes CASSFRAGGFDEQFF.